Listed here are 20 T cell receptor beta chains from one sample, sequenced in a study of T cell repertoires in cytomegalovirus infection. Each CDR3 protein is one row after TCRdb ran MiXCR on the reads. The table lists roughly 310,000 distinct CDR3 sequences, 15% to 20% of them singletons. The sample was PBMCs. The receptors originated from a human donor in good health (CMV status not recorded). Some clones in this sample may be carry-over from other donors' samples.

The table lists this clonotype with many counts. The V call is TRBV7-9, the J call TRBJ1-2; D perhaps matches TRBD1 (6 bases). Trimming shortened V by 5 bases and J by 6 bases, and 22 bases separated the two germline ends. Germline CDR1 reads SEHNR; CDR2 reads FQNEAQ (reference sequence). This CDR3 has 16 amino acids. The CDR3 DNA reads TGTGCCAGCAGCCCCCTTACGGGGGGCACTCTCGATGGCTACACCTTC. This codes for CASSPLTGGTLDGYTF.

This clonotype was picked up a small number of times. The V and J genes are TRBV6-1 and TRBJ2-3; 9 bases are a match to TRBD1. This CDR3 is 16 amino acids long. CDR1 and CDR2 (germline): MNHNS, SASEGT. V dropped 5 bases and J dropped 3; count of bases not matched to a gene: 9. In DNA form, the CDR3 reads TGTGCCAGCAGTACCTACAGGGGGCGGGATACAGATACGCAGTATTTT. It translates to CASSTYRGRDTDTQYF.

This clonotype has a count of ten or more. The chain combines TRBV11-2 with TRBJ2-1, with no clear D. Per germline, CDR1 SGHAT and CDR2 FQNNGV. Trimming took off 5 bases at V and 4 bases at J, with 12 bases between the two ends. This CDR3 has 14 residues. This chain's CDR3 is CASSNRVGYNEQFF. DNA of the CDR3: TGTGCCAGCAGCAACCGGGTGGGGTACAATGAGCAGTTCTTC.

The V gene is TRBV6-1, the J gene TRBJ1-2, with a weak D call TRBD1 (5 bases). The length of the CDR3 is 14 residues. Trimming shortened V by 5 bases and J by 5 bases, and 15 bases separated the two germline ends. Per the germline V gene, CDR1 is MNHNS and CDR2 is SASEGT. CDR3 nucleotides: TGTGCCAGCAGTCCGACAGAGAACCTTTATGGCTACACCTTC. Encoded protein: CASSPTENLYGYTF.

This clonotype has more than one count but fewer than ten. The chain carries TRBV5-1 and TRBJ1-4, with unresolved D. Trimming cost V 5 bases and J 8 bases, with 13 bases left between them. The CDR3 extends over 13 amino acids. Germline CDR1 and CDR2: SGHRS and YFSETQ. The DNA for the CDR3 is TGCGCCAGCAGGACAAGTACAGACGAAAAACTGTTTTTT. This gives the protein CASRTSTDEKLFF.

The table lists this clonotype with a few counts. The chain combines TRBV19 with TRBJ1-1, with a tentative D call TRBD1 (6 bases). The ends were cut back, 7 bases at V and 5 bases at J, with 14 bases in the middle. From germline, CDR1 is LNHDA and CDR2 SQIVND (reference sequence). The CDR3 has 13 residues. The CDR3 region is CASIGGERTEAFF. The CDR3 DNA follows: TGTGCCAGTATAGGGGGAGAAAGGACTGAAGCTTTCTTT.

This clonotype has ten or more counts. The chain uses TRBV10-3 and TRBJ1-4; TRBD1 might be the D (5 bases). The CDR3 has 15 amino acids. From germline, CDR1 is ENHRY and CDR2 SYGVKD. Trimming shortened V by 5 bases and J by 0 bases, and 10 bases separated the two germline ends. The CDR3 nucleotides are TGTGCCATCAGTCAGGGTTCCCCAACTAATGAAAAACTGTTTTTT. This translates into CAISQGSPTNEKLFF.

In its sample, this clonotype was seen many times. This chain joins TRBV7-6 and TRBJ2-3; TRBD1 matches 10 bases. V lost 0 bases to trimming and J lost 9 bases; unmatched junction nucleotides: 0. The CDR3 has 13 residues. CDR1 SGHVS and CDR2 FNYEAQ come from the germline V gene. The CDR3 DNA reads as TGTGCCAGCAGCTTAGCGGACAGGGGGACGCAGTATTTT. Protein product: CASSLADRGTQYF.

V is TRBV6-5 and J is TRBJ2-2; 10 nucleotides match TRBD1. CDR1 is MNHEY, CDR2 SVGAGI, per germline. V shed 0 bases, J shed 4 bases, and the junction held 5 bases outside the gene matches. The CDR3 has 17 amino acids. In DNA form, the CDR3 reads TGTGCCAGCAGTTACTCCGGGACAGGGGAAGTCACCGGGGAGCTGTTTTTT. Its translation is CASSYSGTGEVTGELFF.

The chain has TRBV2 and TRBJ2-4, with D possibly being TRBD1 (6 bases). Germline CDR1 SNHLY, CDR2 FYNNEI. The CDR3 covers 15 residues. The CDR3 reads CATTRPGASKNIQYF. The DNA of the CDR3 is TGTGCGACAACCCGCCCAGGGGCATCCAAAAACATTCAGTACTTC.

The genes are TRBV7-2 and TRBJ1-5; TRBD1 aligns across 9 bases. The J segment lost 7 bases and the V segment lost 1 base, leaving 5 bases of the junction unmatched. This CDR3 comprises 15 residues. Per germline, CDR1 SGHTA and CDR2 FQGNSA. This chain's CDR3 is CASSLGGQGTQPQHF. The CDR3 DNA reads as TGTGCCAGCAGCTTAGGCGGACAGGGGACCCAGCCCCAGCATTTT.

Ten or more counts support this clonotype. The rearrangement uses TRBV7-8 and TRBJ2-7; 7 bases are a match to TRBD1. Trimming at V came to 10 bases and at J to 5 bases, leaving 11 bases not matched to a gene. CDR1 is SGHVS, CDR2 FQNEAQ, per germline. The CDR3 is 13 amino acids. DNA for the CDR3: TGTGCCACCCGAGGGGACAGAAAAGACGAGCAGTACTTC. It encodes CATRGDRKDEQYF.

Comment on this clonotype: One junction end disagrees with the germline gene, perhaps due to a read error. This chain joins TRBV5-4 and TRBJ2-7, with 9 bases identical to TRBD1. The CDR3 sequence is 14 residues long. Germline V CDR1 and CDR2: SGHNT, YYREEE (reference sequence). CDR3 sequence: CASRNTGGSNEQYF. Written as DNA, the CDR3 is TGTGCCAGCAGAAATACAGGGGGCTCCAACGAGCAGTACTTC.

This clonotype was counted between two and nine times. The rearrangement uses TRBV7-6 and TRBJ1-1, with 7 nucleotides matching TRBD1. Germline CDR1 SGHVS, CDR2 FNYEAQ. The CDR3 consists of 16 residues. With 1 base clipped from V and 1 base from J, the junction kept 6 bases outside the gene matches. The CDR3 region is CASSLEGGGSNTEAFF. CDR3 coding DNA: TGTGCCAGCAGCTTAGAAGGGGGCGGCTCGAACACTGAAGCTTTCTTT. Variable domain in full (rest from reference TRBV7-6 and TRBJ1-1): GAGVSQSPRYKVTKRGQDVALRCDPISGHVSLYWYRQALGQGPEFLTYFNYEAQQDKSGLPNDRFSAERPEGSISTLTIQRTEQRDSAMYRCASSLEGGGSNTEAFFGQGTRLTVV.

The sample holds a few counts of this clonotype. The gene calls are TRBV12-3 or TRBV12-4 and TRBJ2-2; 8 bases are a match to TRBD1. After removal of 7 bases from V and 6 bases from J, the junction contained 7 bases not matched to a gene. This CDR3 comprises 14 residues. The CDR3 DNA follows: TGTGCCAGCAATGGACAGGGAAGCTCCGGGGAGCTGTTTTTT. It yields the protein CASNGQGSSGELFF.

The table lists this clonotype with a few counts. This CDR3 reads CASSSSGGTYNEQFF. DNA for the CDR3: TGTGCCAGCAGCAGTTCAGGGGGAACCTACAATGAGCAGTTCTTC. The chain uses TRBV28 and TRBJ2-1; 7 nucleotides align to TRBD1. Germline V gene lookup returns CDR1 MDHEN and CDR2 SYDVKM. Trimming removed 6 bases from V and 2 bases from J; junction bases left unmatched: 7. The CDR3 totals 15 residues.

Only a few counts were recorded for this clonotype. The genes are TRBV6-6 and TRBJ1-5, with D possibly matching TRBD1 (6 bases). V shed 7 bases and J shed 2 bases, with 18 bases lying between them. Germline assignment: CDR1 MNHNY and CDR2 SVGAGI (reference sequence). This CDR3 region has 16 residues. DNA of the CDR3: TGTGCCAGCAACCCCACAGGGACCCCACGCAATCAGCCCCAGCATTTT. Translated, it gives CASNPTGTPRNQPQHF.

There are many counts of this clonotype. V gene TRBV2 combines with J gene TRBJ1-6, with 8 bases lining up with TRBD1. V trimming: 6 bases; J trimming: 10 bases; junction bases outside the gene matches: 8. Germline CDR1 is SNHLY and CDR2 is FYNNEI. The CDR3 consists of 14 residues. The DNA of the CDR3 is TGTGCCAGCAGGGGGGGGACAGGACCGTCACCCCTCCACTTT. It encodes CASRGGTGPSPLHF.

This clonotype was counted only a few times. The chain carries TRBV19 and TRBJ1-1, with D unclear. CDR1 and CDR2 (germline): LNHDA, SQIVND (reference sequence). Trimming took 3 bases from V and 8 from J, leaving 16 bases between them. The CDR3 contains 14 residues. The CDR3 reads CASSIGDSGGEAFF. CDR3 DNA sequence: TGTGCCAGTAGTATTGGAGACTCGGGCGGAGAAGCTTTCTTT.

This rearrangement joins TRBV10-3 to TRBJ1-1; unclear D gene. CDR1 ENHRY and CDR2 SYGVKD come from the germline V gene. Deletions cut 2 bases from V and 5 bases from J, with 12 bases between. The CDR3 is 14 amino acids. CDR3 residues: CAISEPDKGTEAFF. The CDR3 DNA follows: TGTGCCATCAGTGAGCCAGACAAAGGGACTGAAGCTTTCTTT.